This T cell receptor (beta chain) stems from a study of OX40 agonist ivuxolimab in advanced cancers. With respect to the entire study: Ivuxolimab was a fully human IgG2 agonistic monoclonal antibody targeting the costimulatory receptor OX40 (CD134). Intravenous ivuxolimab was administered to patients every 2 weeks at six dose levels: 0.01, 0.1, 0.3, 1.5, 3 and 10 mg/kg. The paper covers the monotherapy dose-escalation part of the phase I ivuxolimab trial, which included N of about 50 patients. Of the roughly 51 patients in dose escalation, 19 had hepatocellular carcinoma, about 15 had melanoma, 9 had renal cell carcinoma and 9 had head and neck cancer. Patients were allowed to have had prior anti-PD-1, anti-PD-L1 or anti-CTLA-4 therapy, and 30% to 50% of the dose-escalation patients had previously received checkpoint inhibitors. Partial responses occurred in three dose-escalation patients, of whom one had hepatocellular carcinoma and two had cutaneous melanoma. A male proportion of around 80% and a mean age of approximately 60 years, ranging from roughly 23 to 79, were recorded for the dose-escalation cohort. The purpose of peripheral TCRbeta sequencing was to test whether ivuxolimab changed TCR sequence diversity and led to clonal T-cell expansion.

The trial excluded patients who had a history of autoimmune disease or were on systemic immunosuppression. Peripheral blood for TCR sequencing was collected from all dose cohorts at baseline, on cycle 4 day 1, and on cycle 7 day 1. The samples were taken from a phase I, first-in-human, multicenter, open-label dose-escalation trial of ivuxolimab. Adults with locally advanced or metastatic melanoma, renal cell, hepatocellular, or head and neck squamous cell carcinoma were enrolled in the trial. Before TCR sequencing, CD4+ and CD8+ T cells were separately sorted from peripheral blood. A word on this clone: No cognate antigen has been identified for it. Per-nucleotide qualities are absent, and no much larger clonotype sits a single base away.

To sequence the TCRbeta CDR3 region, genomic DNA was isolated from the sorted cells. TCRbeta CDR3 regions were sequenced using the immunoSEQ Assay. The table was pulled from immuneACCESS by TCRdb, which kept in-frame rearrangements only. Such tables lose some clones; where checked, under half of the loss comes from unresolved V genes, and the rest has no known cause. This sample lists 150,000 to 180,000 clones; approximately 94% were detected once. Around 0.31% of the sample goes to the ten largest clones. The trim is 5 bases for V and 1 base for J, with a gap of 12 bases between the germline ends. CDR1 is given as SGHKS and CDR2 as YYEKEE, both from the germline V gene (reference sequence). From the cysteine through the phenylalanine, the CDR3 covers 14 amino acids. Kept here is only the CDR3 DNA, which spans 42 bases and is read in frame from base 1. Study-level results and caveats: At doses from 0.1 to 3.0 mg/kg, clonal expansion was seen in both CD4+ and CD8+ blood T cells between baseline and week 6. Low levels of normalized T-cell clonal expansion were also seen in some nonresponding patients. After ivuxolimab, more expanded clones were found on average in CD8+ T cells than in CD4+ T cells. In the 0.1-3.0 mg/kg groups, partial responders were among the patients with the lowest normalized peripheral clonal expansion, particularly in CD8+ T cells. Which antigens the clonally expanded peripheral T cells were specific for was not determined.

The clonotype comes from an adult with an advanced solid tumor such as melanoma, head and neck, liver or kidney cancer. The sequence joins TRBV5-5 to TRBJ1-2, with the identity of the D gene unclear. Sequencing used CD4+ or CD8+ T cells sorted from blood, obtained in a trial of the OX40 agonist ivuxolimab. The CDR3 region: CASSLEVHNYGYTF. The nucleotide sequence reads TGTGCCAGCAGTCTTGAGGTACATAACTATGGCTACACCTTC.